A single sample gave rise to the 13 T cell receptor beta chains below, sequenced in a study of cytomegalovirus exposure and HLA in healthy donors (dated by TCRdb to 2017 to 2019). Libraries came from the immunoSEQ multiplex PCR assay. For the multiplex PCR, a mixture combining 60 forward primers for TCR Vbeta segments and 13 reverse primers for TCR Jbeta segments was used. TCRdb provides this immuneACCESS table in a form limited to in-frame rearrangements. Some clones are lacking; in checked studies, under half of them reflect an unresolved V gene, and why the rest are absent is not known. This sample comprises 140,000 or so clones, over 75% of them detected only once. Roughly 2.9% of the sample comes from the top ten. Material: PBMCs. These receptors originate from a woman aged 25 to 39 in good health and CMV-seronegative.

V and J are TRBV5-1 and TRBJ2-5; D unresolved. V lost 0 bases and J lost 5, with 11 bases in between. The CDR3 runs to 14 residues. From germline, CDR1 is SGHRS and CDR2 YFSETQ. The CDR3 DNA reads TGCGCCAGCAGCTTGGCGCCCCCCGGGGAGACCCAGTACTTC. This encodes CASSLAPPGETQYF.

The chain combines TRBV30 with TRBJ1-2; D ambiguous. V was shortened by 1 base and J by 4 bases, with 7 bases between the two germline ends. The CDR3 is 12 residues long. The germline gives CDR1 GTSNPN, CDR2 SVGIG (reference sequence). The CDR3 region is CAWSAVSYGYTF. The CDR3, as DNA: TGTGCCTGGAGTGCCGTGAGCTATGGCTACACCTTC.

V is TRBV5-4 and J is TRBJ2-5; tentatively, D is TRBD1 (6 bases). The germline gives CDR1 SGHNT, CDR2 YYREEE (reference sequence). The CDR3 length is 13 residues. V lost 1 base and J 4 bases, leaving 8 bases between the germline ends. The CDR3 DNA reads TGTGCCAGCAGCTTGACAGGGTCAGAGACCCAGTACTTC. It specifies CASSLTGSETQYF.

The chain is built from TRBV9 and TRBJ1-2, with D perhaps TRBD1 (6 bases). The CDR3 runs to 18 residues. Trimming pared 7 bases from V and 0 bases from J, leaving 25 bases between. Per the germline V gene, CDR1 is SGDLS and CDR2 is YYNGEE. The CDR3 is CASGRARDTRDANYGYTF. The CDR3 DNA sequence: TGTGCCAGCGGACGCGCGAGGGACACACGAGACGCTAACTATGGCTACACCTTC. Full variable domain (rest looked up from reference TRBV9 and TRBJ1-2): DSGVTQTPKHLITATGQRVTLRCSPRSGDLSVYWYQQSLDQGLQFLIQYYNGEERAKGNILERFSAQQFPDLHSELNLSSLELGDSALYFCASGRARDTRDANYGYTFGSGTRLTVV.

V usage is TRBV28 and J usage is TRBJ1-2, with D possibly matching TRBD1 (6 bases). Trimming cost V 9 bases and J 2 bases, with 10 bases left between them. The CDR3 totals 12 residues. Germline CDR1 and CDR2: MDHEN and SYDVKM. CDR3 in amino acids: CASSTGNYGYTF. As DNA, the CDR3 is TGTGCCAGTTCCACAGGGAACTATGGCTACACCTTC.

The J gene is TRBJ2-1, the V gene TRBV30; possible D gene TRBD2, 6 bases. This CDR3 is built from 16 residues. From germline, CDR1 is GTSNPN and CDR2 SVGIG (reference sequence). V was trimmed by 2 bases and J by 3 bases, leaving 17 bases between them. The CDR3 spells CAWSQSAAGSYNEQFF. CDR3 in DNA: TGTGCCTGGAGTCAGTCGGCGGCCGGGAGCTACAATGAGCAGTTCTTC. Looking up the rest from reference TRBV30 and TRBJ2-1 gives the full variable domain: SQTIHQWPATLVQPVGSPLSLECTVEGTSNPNLYWYRQAAGRGLQLLFYSVGIGQISSEVPQNLSASRPQDRQFILSSKKLLLSDSGFYLCAWSQSAAGSYNEQFFGPGTRLTVL.

Comments on this clone: The junction departs from germline at one end; a sequencing error may be responsible. The rearrangement links TRBV11-2 to TRBJ2-5; tentatively, D is TRBD2 (5 bases). CDR3 length: 15 amino acids. The germline V gene has CDR1 SGHAT and CDR2 FQNNGV. CDR3 nucleotides: TGTGCCAGCAGCTTAGATGGGGTCTACGGGGAGACTCAGTACTTC. Its translation is CASSLDGVYGETQYF.

The chain carries TRBV30 and TRBJ1-5, with D uncertain. Germline V gene sequence: CDR1 GTSNPN, CDR2 SVGIG (reference sequence). The CDR3 extends over 14 amino acids. Trimming removed 3 bases from V and 0 bases from J, with 9 bases in between. The DNA for the CDR3 is TGTGCCTGGAGGCCGGTATATAGCAATCAGCCCCAGCATTTT. Protein product: CAWRPVYSNQPQHF.

The chain employs TRBV7-2 and TRBJ2-5; D remains ambiguous. The ends were cut back, 5 bases at V and 3 bases at J, with 10 bases in the middle. This CDR3 contains 13 residues. The germline V gene encodes CDR1 SGHTA and CDR2 FQGNSA. In DNA form, the CDR3 reads TGTGCCAGCAGCCCCGTAGAAGAAGAGACCCAGTACTTC. It translates to CASSPVEEETQYF.

The chain has TRBV6-4 and TRBJ1-5; 7 bases fit TRBD1. This CDR3 is built from 13 residues. CDR1 is MRHNA, CDR2 SNTAGT, per germline. Losses at the gene ends were 3 bases for V and 7 bases for J; bases not matched to a gene: 3. In nucleotides, the CDR3 is TGTGCCAGCAGTGAGGAAGGGGGCCAGCCCCAGCATTTT. Translation: CASSEEGGQPQHF.

V usage is TRBV19 and J usage is TRBJ2-3; 9 bases are shared with TRBD2. The CDR3 is 17 amino acids. Germline V gives CDR1 LNHDA, CDR2 SQIVND (reference sequence). V dropped 5 bases and J dropped 0; count of bases not matched to a gene: 9. CDR3 bases: TGTGCCAGTAGTTCCGCCGTTCTAGCGGGGAGCACAGATACGCAGTATTTT. It yields the protein CASSSAVLAGSTDTQYF. Full variable domain (remainder filled in from reference TRBV19 and TRBJ2-3): DGGITQSPKYLFRKEGQNVTLSCEQNLNHDAMYWYRQDPGQGLRLIYYSQIVNDFQKGDIAEGYSVSREKKESFPLTVTSAQKNPTAFYLCASSSAVLAGSTDTQYFGPGTRLTVL.

The genes are TRBV20-1 and TRBJ2-7, with D uncertain. The CDR3 has 11 amino acids. Germline V gives CDR1 DFQATT, CDR2 SNEGSKA (reference sequence). CDR3 DNA: TGCAGCTGTAGCCGCTCCTACGAGCAGTACTTC. Its translation: CSCSRSYEQYF.

This clone turned up a few times. The chain uses TRBV6-5 and TRBJ2-5; 9 nucleotides align to TRBD2. The CDR3 has 15 residues. V dropped 3 bases and J dropped 4; count of bases not matched to a gene: 6. Looked up from germline, CDR1 is MNHEY and CDR2 is SVGAGI. The CDR3 DNA reads TGTGCCAGCAGTTATTCGTTAGCGGGAGTAGAGACCCAGTACTTC. Translation: CASSYSLAGVETQYF.